The text below deals with one TCR beta chain. The repertoire was sequenced with immunoSEQ multiplex PCR; TCRdb's copy has only in-frame clones and lacks some. The sample has about 180,000 clones; approximately 94% are singletons. The length of the CDR3 is 14 residues. V was pared by 7 bases and J by 2 bases, with 7 bases of the junction left unmatched. Germline V lookup: CDR1 ENHRY, CDR2 SYGVKD. The data are from a study of control samples from healthy donors and cancer patients. The V gene is TRBV10-3, the J gene TRBJ1-1; 7 positions match TRBD1. Sequencing was performed on blood. The sequence came from a woman aged 18-29 years in good health. Here the CDR3 DNA reads TGTGCCATCAAACCCGGGACAGATAACACTGAAGCTTTCTTT. Amino acid sequence: CAIKPGTDNTEAFF.